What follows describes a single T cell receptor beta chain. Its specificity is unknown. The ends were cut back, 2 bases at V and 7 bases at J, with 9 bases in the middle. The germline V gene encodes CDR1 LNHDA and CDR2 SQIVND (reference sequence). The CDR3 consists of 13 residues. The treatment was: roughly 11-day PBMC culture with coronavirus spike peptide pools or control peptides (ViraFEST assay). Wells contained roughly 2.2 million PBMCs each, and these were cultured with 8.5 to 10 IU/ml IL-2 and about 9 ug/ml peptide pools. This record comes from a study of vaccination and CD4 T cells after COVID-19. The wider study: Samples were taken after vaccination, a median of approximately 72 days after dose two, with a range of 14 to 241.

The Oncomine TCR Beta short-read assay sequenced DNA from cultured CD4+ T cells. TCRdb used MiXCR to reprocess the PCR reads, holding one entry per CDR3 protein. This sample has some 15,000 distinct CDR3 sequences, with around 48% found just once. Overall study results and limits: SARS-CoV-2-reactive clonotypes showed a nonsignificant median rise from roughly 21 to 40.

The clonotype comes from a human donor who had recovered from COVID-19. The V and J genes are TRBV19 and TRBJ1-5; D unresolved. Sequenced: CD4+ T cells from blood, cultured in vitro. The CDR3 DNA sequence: TGTGCCAGTAGTATAACCCCTGGCCAGCCCCAGCATTTT. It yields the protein CASSITPGQPQHF.